Listed below are T cell receptor beta chains from one sample, sequenced in a study of beta chain features in type 1 diabetes. Measured with immunoSEQ multiplex PCR; TCRdb has only the in-frame clones, and not every one. The sample lists 200,000 to 300,000 clones, under 13% seen once, with roughly 0.017% in the top ten. The sample consisted of naive CD4+ T cells from blood. These receptors came from a man aged 25 to 40 with type 1 diabetes. The CDR3 runs from the conserved cysteine through the conserved F or W. The order of the fields is V gene, D gene, clone size, J gene, CDR3 DNA, CDR3 protein. The D gene is left open where the match is weak. Clone size is stated in some rows and not others, as once, few, many or a class when expanded.

>TRBV6-1|TRBD1|few|TRBJ1-5
TGTGCCAGCAGCAGGACAGGGAGGGTGGATCAGCCCCAGCATTTT
CASSRTGRVDQPQHF
>TRBV19|.|few|TRBJ1-1
TGTGCCAGTAGTACTCAGGGAAACACTGAAGCTTTCTTT
CASSTQGNTEAFF
>TRBV5-4|TRBD2|.|TRBJ2-5
TGTGCCAGCAGCGGGGGCGGGGGGCCTCAAGAGACCCAGTACTTC
CASSGGGGPQETQYF
>TRBV28|.|few|TRBJ2-2
TGTGCCAGCAGTTTACACCAGACGAACACCGGGGAGCTGTTTTTT
CASSLHQTNTGELFF
>TRBV5-1|TRBD1|few|TRBJ2-7
TGCGCCAGCAGCTTGTCGACAGGGGGGTACGAGCAGTACTTC
CASSLSTGGYEQYF
>TRBV14|.|.|TRBJ1-1
TGTGCCAGCAGCCAAGTAGCAGACACTGAAGCTTTCTTT
CASSQVADTEAFF
>TRBV7-6|.|few|TRBJ2-5
TGTGCCAGCAGCGTCACAAATACCCAAGAGACCCAGTACTTC
CASSVTNTQETQYF
>TRBV7-9|TRBD2|few|TRBJ2-1
TGTGCCAGCAGCTTTAGCGGGGGCGAGCAGTTCTTC
CASSFSGGEQFF
>TRBV5-1|TRBD1|.|TRBJ2-1
TGCGCCAGCAGCACAGGGGGTTCGTACAATGAGCAGTTCTTC
CASSTGGSYNEQFF
>TRBV6-5|.|.|TRBJ2-3
TGTGCCAGCAGGACCCGCAGGGTGGCACCGCAGTATTTT
CASRTRRVAPQYF
>TRBV9|.|.|TRBJ2-6
TGTGCCAGCAGCCCCCAGGTACGGGGGGCCAACGTCCTGACTTTC
CASSPQVRGANVLTF
>TRBV13|.|few|TRBJ1-3
TGTGCCAGCAGCTTAGACGTAGGGGCCTACTCTGGAAACACCATATATTTT
CASSLDVGAYSGNTIYF
>TRBV21-1|.|.|TRBJ1-4
TGTGCCAGCAGCACCACAACGACAGGGAAGGATGAAAAACTGTTTTTT
CASSTTTTGKDEKLFF
>TRBV19|.|few|TRBJ1-1
TGTGCCAGTAGTATATATGCTGAAGCTTTCTTT
CASSIYAEAFF
>TRBV5-1|.|.|TRBJ2-7
TGCGCCAGCAGCCGAGAGCCTCAGGGGTCGGGCTCCTACGAGCAGTACTTC
CASSREPQGSGSYEQYF
>TRBV19|.|.|TRBJ2-6
TGTGCCAGTAGTATGTACAGGGCGGGGGCCAACGTCCTGACTTTC
CASSMYRAGANVLTF
>TRBV7-7|.|few|TRBJ2-2
TGTGCTAGCAGCCCCCGGGACATGCTTACCACCGGGGAGCTGTTTTTT
CASSPRDMLTTGELFF
>TRBV5-6|TRBD2|few|TRBJ2-7
TGTGCCAGCACCTGGAGGGCTAGCGGGGACCATATCTACGAGCAGTACTTC
CASTWRASGDHIYEQYF
>TRBV7-3|.|.|TRBJ2-5
TGTGCCAGCAGCCCCCAGAACAGGCAGACCCAGTACTTC
CASSPQNRQTQYF
>TRBV5-1|.|.|TRBJ2-2
TGCGCCAGTCAGACAGAAAAGAACACCGGGGAGCTGTTTTTT
CASQTEKNTGELFF
>TRBV30|TRBD2|.|TRBJ2-3
TGTGCCTGGGATCCTAGCGGGGGGGCTTATACGCAGTATTTT
CAWDPSGGAYTQYF
>TRBV5-1|TRBD1|few|TRBJ2-5
TGCGCCAGCAGTTTAGCTGACAGGGGCTTCGAGACCCAGTACTTC
CASSLADRGFETQYF
>TRBV29-1|TRBD1|.|TRBJ2-1
TGCAGCGTCCAAGGACAGGACTCCTACAATGAGCAGTTCTTC
CSVQGQDSYNEQFF
>TRBV5-1|.|.|TRBJ2-5
TGCGCCAGCAGCCGCTCGGTCGGGGGAGAGACCCAGTACTTC
CASSRSVGGETQYF
>TRBV29-1|TRBD1|.|TRBJ1-1
TGCAGCTCCTTGGGGGGGGTGACAGGGGGTATCGCTGAAGCTTTCTTT
CSSLGGVTGGIAEAFF
>TRBV6-6|TRBD1|.|TRBJ2-5
TGTGCCAGCAGCCGACAGGGACACAATCCAGAGACCCAGTACTTC
CASSRQGHNPETQYF
>TRBV9|TRBD1|few|TRBJ1-6
TGTGCCAGCAGCGTAGGACAGGGAAGATCCTATAATTCACCCCTCCACTTT
CASSVGQGRSYNSPLHF
>TRBV5-6|.|few|TRBJ2-5
TGTGCCAGCAGCTTGAGGCGGGGCGACGAACAGACCCAGTACTTC
CASSLRRGDEQTQYF
>TRBV30|TRBD1|.|TRBJ2-1
TGTGCCTGGACCCGGGACAGGGGTCCCCCTAAATACAATGAGCAGTTCTTC
CAWTRDRGPPKYNEQFF
>TRBV11-3|.|few|TRBJ1-6
TGTGCCAGCAGCTCATTCGGTCAGGGCCTCCACTTT
CASSSFGQGLHF
>TRBV30|TRBD2|few|TRBJ2-2
TGTGCCTGGACCCCGGGGGGTTACACCGGGGAGCTGTTTTTT
CAWTPGGYTGELFF
>TRBV9|TRBD2|few|TRBJ2-2
TGTGCCAGCAGCCCGCGGGGGGAGAACACCGGGGAGCTGTTTTTT
CASSPRGENTGELFF
>TRBV5-1|TRBD2|few|TRBJ2-1
TGCGCCAGCAGTTCTCTAGCGGCTAGCTCCTACAATGAGCAGTTCTTC
CASSSLAASSYNEQFF
>TRBV9|.|.|TRBJ2-5
TGTGCCAGCAGCCCATCCGGGAGCCCCCAAGAGACCCAGTACTTC
CASSPSGSPQETQYF
>TRBV2|.|.|TRBJ1-6
TGTGCCAGCAGTGAAGCGCGAAAGGGGATCGGCTCACCCCTCCACTTT
CASSEARKGIGSPLHF
>TRBV12-5|TRBD1|once|TRBJ2-2
TGTGCTACCATCAGGGGGCTGGTCGGGGAGCTGTTTTTT
CATIRGLVGELFF
>TRBV5-1|TRBD2|.|TRBJ2-7
TGCGCCAGCAGCTCTACCGCGGGGGGCCGTCCCTACGAGCAGTACTTC
CASSSTAGGRPYEQYF
>TRBV4-2|.|.|TRBJ1-4
TGTGCCAGCAGCCAAGATGGCAGGGCTGAAAAACTGTTTTTT
CASSQDGRAEKLFF
>TRBV7-6|.|few|TRBJ2-1
TGTGCCAGCAGCTCCCCCGCGGGACCGTCCAGCGGTGAGCAGTTCTTC
CASSSPAGPSSGEQFF
>TRBV4-2|TRBD2|.|TRBJ2-3
TGTGCCAGCAGCCAAGAGTTAGCGGGGGCCTATATTTCAAGCACAGATACGCAGTATTTT
CASSQELAGAYISSTDTQYF
>TRBV2|.|.|TRBJ2-5
TGTGCCAGCAGTGAAGGCCCAGACCAAGAGACCCAGTACTTC
CASSEGPDQETQYF
>TRBV7-9|.|few|TRBJ2-1
TGTGCCAGCGTCCGGGGAGTGGGCAATGAGCAGTTCTTC
CASVRGVGNEQFF
>TRBV5-6|TRBD2|few|TRBJ2-5
TGTGCCAGCAGCGGGACTAACCAAGAGACCCAGTACTTC
CASSGTNQETQYF
>TRBV28|.|few|TRBJ2-1
TGTGCCAGCGGGGGCTGGAATGAGCAGTTCTTC
CASGGWNEQFF
>TRBV5-6|.|.|TRBJ2-7
TGTGCCAGCAGCCACGGGACATCCTACGAGCAGTACTTC
CASSHGTSYEQYF
>TRBV5-4|.|.|TRBJ2-1
TGTGCCAGCAGCTTGTCAGGGATCCATGAGCAGTTCTTC
CASSLSGIHEQFF
>TRBV7-2|TRBD2|.|TRBJ2-3
TGTGCCAGCAGCCCCGGACTAGCGGGGGGATCAGATACGCAGTATTTT
CASSPGLAGGSDTQYF
>TRBV5-1|TRBD1|few|TRBJ2-7
TGCGCCAGCAGCTTGCGGACAGGAAACTACGAGCAGTACTTC
CASSLRTGNYEQYF
>TRBV7-9|.|.|TRBJ1-2
TGTGCCAGCAGCTTAGACAGGGCCTATGGCTACACCTTC
CASSLDRAYGYTF
>TRBV28|.|.|TRBJ1-4
TGTGCCAGCAGTCCAACGTTTAGGGGAAAACTGTTTTTT
CASSPTFRGKLFF
>TRBV25-1|.|.|TRBJ2-5
TGTGCCAGCAGTAACGAACTAGCTGTTTGGCAGTACTTC
CASSNELAVWQYF
>TRBV5-1|.|few|TRBJ2-2
TGCGCCAGCAGCGTTGACACGGAGAACACCGGGGAGCTGTTTTTT
CASSVDTENTGELFF
>TRBV4-1|.|few|TRBJ2-1
TGCGCCAGCAGCCGGATCCCCGGGAAGTCCGTGGAGCAGTTCTTC
CASSRIPGKSVEQFF
>TRBV28|.|.|TRBJ2-3
TGTGCCAGCGTCAAGCAGGACACAGATACGCAGTATTTT
CASVKQDTDTQYF
>TRBV4-3|.|.|TRBJ2-3
TGCGCCAGCAGCCAAGAGAAGACTGGCGGGATCACAGATACGCAGTATTTT
CASSQEKTGGITDTQYF
>TRBV5-4|.|.|TRBJ2-2
TGTGCCAGCAGCTTGGCCCGAACTACCGGGGAGCTGTTTTTT
CASSLARTTGELFF
>TRBV29-1|TRBD1|.|TRBJ2-1
TGCAGCATCCGGGACAGGGGGCAAGGTGAGCAGTTCTTC
CSIRDRGQGEQFF
>TRBV7-3|TRBD1|.|TRBJ2-7
TGTGCCAGCAGCTTAGGAACCGGGACAGGGAACGACGAGCAGTACTTC
CASSLGTGTGNDEQYF
>TRBV4-3|TRBD2|.|TRBJ2-3
TGCGCCAGCAGCCAAGAGAGGCGGGGGGGAAATACGCAGTATTTT
CASSQERRGGNTQYF